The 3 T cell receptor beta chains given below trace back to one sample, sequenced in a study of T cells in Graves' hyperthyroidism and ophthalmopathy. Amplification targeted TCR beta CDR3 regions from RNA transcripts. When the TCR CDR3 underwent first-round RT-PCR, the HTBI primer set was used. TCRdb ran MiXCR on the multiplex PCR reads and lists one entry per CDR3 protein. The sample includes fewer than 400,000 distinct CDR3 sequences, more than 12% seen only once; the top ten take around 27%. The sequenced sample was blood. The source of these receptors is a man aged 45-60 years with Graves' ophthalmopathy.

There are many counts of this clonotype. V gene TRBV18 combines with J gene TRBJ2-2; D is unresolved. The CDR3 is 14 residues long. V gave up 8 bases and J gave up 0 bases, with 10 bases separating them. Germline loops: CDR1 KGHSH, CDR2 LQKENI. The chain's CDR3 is CASSSAANTGELFF. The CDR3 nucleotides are TGTGCCAGCAGTTCGGCGGCGAACACCGGGGAGCTGTTTTTT.

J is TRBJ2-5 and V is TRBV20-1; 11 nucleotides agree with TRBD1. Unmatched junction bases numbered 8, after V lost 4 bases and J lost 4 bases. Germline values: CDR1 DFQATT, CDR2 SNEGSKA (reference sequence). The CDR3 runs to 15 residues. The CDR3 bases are TGCAGTGCTAAGCGACCCGGGACAGGGGGAGAGACCCAGTACTTC. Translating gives CSAKRPGTGGETQYF.

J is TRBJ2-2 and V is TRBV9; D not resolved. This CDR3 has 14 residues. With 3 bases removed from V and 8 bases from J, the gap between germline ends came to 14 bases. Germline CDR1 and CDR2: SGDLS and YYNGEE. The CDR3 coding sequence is TGTGCCAGCAGCGCCAGCTTCCTAGGGGGGGAGCTGTTTTTT. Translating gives CASSASFLGGELFF.